These T cell receptor beta chains were read from a single sample in a study of regulatory T cells in long-lasting Graves disease. TCRdb redid the calling of the multiplex PCR reads with MiXCR, one entry per CDR3 protein. Of a few hundred thousand distinct CDR3 sequences detected, 22% appear once; the ten largest clones hold about 12%. This specimen was peripheral blood mononuclear cells (PBMCs), taken when the disease was refractory, from a patient treated with antithyroid drugs. These receptors all come from a female donor with Graves disease. The CDR3 runs from the conserved cysteine through the conserved F or W. D genes are given only for firm matches. Clone size, where shown, is once, few, many, or a class for clones that have expanded.

V	size	D	J	DNA	CDR3
TRBV7-9	many	TRBD2	TRBJ2-5	TGTGCCAGCAGCCCACCGGGGCGGGGGGGCCGGGAGACCCAGTACTTC	CASSPPGRGGRETQYF
TRBV3-1	few	TRBD1	TRBJ1-1	TGTGCCAGCAGCCAGATGGACAGGCTTGCGGGCGCTTTCTTT	CASSQMDRLAGAFF
TRBV12-3/TRBV12-4	.	TRBD1	TRBJ1-1	TGTACCAGCACCCGGACAGGGTATAACACTGAAGCTTTCTTT	CTSTRTGYNTEAFF
TRBV7-9	.	TRBD1	TRBJ2-1	TGTGCCAGCAGCTACAGGGGACCCTACAATGAGCAGTTCTTC	CASSYRGPYNEQFF
TRBV5-1	few	.	TRBJ1-5	TGCGCCAGCAGCTTGGGGCAGATTGGACAGCCCCAGCATTTT	CASSLGQIGQPQHF
TRBV12-3/TRBV12-4	.	.	TRBJ2-1	TGTGCCAGCACCATTCCCCCCAATGAGCAGTTCTTC	CASTIPPNEQFF
TRBV28	many	.	TRBJ1-2	TGTGCCAGCAGTTTAGGACGGCAAAGGGACTATGGCTACACCTTC	CASSLGRQRDYGYTF
TRBV20-1	many	.	TRBJ1-6	TGCAGTGCGAGGGGGGGCGGAGGGGAAGTTTCACCCCTCCACTTT	CSARGGGGEVSPLHF
TRBV7-8	once	.	TRBJ2-7	TGCGCCAGCAGCCGGGGGCCACGAGAGCAGTACTTC	CASSRGPREQYF
TRBV15	many	TRBD1	TRBJ1-1	TGTGCCACCAGCACCAGACAGGGAATGAACACTGAAGCTTTCTTT	CATSTRQGMNTEAFF
TRBV12-3/TRBV12-4	few	.	TRBJ1-3	TGTGCCAGCAGTCTCCGAGGCGTGGGGCCGGAGGGAAACACCATATATTTT	CASSLRGVGPEGNTIYF
TRBV20-1	few	.	TRBJ2-5	TGCAGTGCTAGAAGTATGGAGACCCAGTACTTC	CSARSMETQYF
TRBV10-3	.	TRBD2	TRBJ2-7	TGTGCCATCAGCTCAACTCTAGCGGCGTACGAGCAGTACTTC	CAISSTLAAYEQYF
TRBV11-3	.	TRBD1	TRBJ2-2	TGTGCCAGCAGCTCGGGACAGGGCGGGGACACCGGGGAGCTGTTTTTT	CASSSGQGGDTGELFF
TRBV12-5	few	.	TRBJ2-7	TGTGCTAGTGGACCAATCTGGGACGGCCACTCCTACGAGCAGTACTTC	CASGPIWDGHSYEQYF
TRBV7-8	many	.	TRBJ1-4	TGTGCCAGCAGCTTAGCGCTTGCTCTTAGGGAAAAACTGTTTTTT	CASSLALALREKLFF
TRBV3-1	many	.	TRBJ1-3	TGTGCCAGCAGCCAAGCAGAAAACACCATATATTTT	CASSQAENTIYF
TRBV15	.	TRBD1	TRBJ2-7	TGTGCCACCAGCAGACCTAGGCCCAGGGGGTACGAGCAGTACTTC	CATSRPRPRGYEQYF
TRBV20-1	.	.	TRBJ2-4	TGCAGTGCCGTCGAAGTAGGAGTGACTAAACAGGGACAGTACTTC	CSAVEVGVTKQGQYF
TRBV2	many	.	TRBJ2-1	TGTGCCAGCAGCCTCGGGATCCTCAATGAGCAGTTCTTC	CASSLGILNEQFF
TRBV12-3/TRBV12-4	.	.	TRBJ1-2	TGTGCCAGCAGTTTGTACAGGTTACCAGACGGCTACACCTTC	CASSLYRLPDGYTF
TRBV15	many	TRBD1	TRBJ2-5	TGTGCCACCAGCAGGGACAGGGGGAGTCAAGAGACCCAGTACTTC	CATSRDRGSQETQYF
TRBV6-2/TRBV6-3	many	TRBD1	TRBJ1-6	TGTGCCAGCAGTTACTCGGGACAGGGGCGATCACCCCTCCACTTT	CASSYSGQGRSPLHF
TRBV28	.	.	TRBJ1-2	TGTGCCAGCAGTTCACAGGCGACCAACTATGGCTACACCTTC	CASSSQATNYGYTF
TRBV6-2/TRBV6-3	.	TRBD2	TRBJ2-7	TGTGCCAGCAGGGGGACTAACCCCTCCTACGAGCAGTACTTC	CASRGTNPSYEQYF
TRBV6-9	many	.	TRBJ1-6	TGTGCCAGCAGTTGGGCGGAGAATTCACCCCTCCACTTT	CASSWAENSPLHF
TRBV27	.	TRBD2	TRBJ2-5	TGTGCCAGCAGTTTAATATGGAGGAGGGCCCCGGGGGGGCAGTACTTC	CASSLIWRRAPGGQYF
TRBV15	few	.	TRBJ2-5	TGTGCCACCAGCAGAGATCTCCGGGGCTGGGAGACCCAGTACTTC	CATSRDLRGWETQYF
TRBV20-1	.	TRBD1	TRBJ1-2	TGCAGTGCTCCAGGGGGCGGCTACACCTTC	CSAPGGGYTF
TRBV6-1	many	.	TRBJ1-2	TGTGCCAGCACCCGTGGGACACCTACTAACTATGGCTACACCTTC	CASTRGTPTNYGYTF
TRBV6-5	many	.	TRBJ1-2	TGTGCCAGCAGTTACCTAAAGGACGTAAACTATGGCTACACCTTC	CASSYLKDVNYGYTF
TRBV12-3/TRBV12-4	many	TRBD1	TRBJ1-1	TGTGCCAGCAGACAAGGACAGGAGAACACTGAAGCTTTCTTT	CASRQGQENTEAFF
TRBV30	few	TRBD1	TRBJ1-4	TGTGCCTGGAGTAGAGGGGGACAGGGGGCGAGTGAAAAACTGTTTTTT	CAWSRGGQGASEKLFF
TRBV20-1	few	.	TRBJ2-5	TGCAGTGCTAGAGATGGAGTGACCCAAGAGACCCAGTACTTC	CSARDGVTQETQYF
TRBV19	.	.	TRBJ2-1	TGTGCCAGTAGTATTGGGGGCCGGGCCTTGGGGTACAATGAGCAGTTCTTC	CASSIGGRALGYNEQFF
TRBV6-1	.	.	TRBJ1-2	TGTGCCAGCAGTATCGGGACCATCTATGGCTACACCTTC	CASSIGTIYGYTF
TRBV24-1	many	.	TRBJ1-1	TGTGCCACCAGTGATTCGGACCAAACTGAAGCTTTCTTT	CATSDSDQTEAFF
TRBV5-1	many	.	TRBJ1-2	TGCGCCAGCAGCTTGACGGCGGACGGCTACACCTTC	CASSLTADGYTF
TRBV2	many	.	TRBJ2-5	TGTGCCAGCAGCCGACCAGAGACCCAGTACTTC	CASSRPETQYF
TRBV9	.	.	TRBJ1-2	TGTGCCAGCAGCGCGGACGGTATCTATGGCTACACCTTC	CASSADGIYGYTF
TRBV20-1	few	.	TRBJ1-2	TGCAGTGCTAGAGAAGGGTTATATGGCTACACCTTC	CSAREGLYGYTF
TRBV27	few	.	TRBJ1-5	TGTGCCAGCAGTTTCGGCTTCGGGGGTGGTCAGCCCCAGCATTTT	CASSFGFGGGQPQHF
TRBV4-1	once	.	TRBJ2-7	TGCGCCAGCAGCCCCGGAGCAAGCGGGTACTACGAGCAGTACTTC	CASSPGASGYYEQYF
TRBV27	many	.	TRBJ2-5	TGTGCCAGCAGTTTATCTTCTCTCCAAGAGACCCAGTACTTC	CASSLSSLQETQYF
TRBV7-2	many	.	TRBJ1-1	TGTGCCAGCAGCTTAGAAGGGACAAGAGAAGCTTTCTTT	CASSLEGTREAFF
TRBV11-2	.	.	TRBJ2-7	TGTGCCAGCAGCTTAGTGACACACTCCTACGAGCAGTACTTC	CASSLVTHSYEQYF
TRBV7-2	many	TRBD1	TRBJ2-7	TGTGCCAGCAGCGAGGACAGGAGCTCCTACGAGCAGTACTTC	CASSEDRSSYEQYF
TRBV10-3	few	.	TRBJ2-7	TGTGCCGCCAGCGGCGGCTACGAGCAGTACTTC	CAASGGYEQYF
TRBV12-3/TRBV12-4	many	.	TRBJ1-1	TGTGCCACCACCCAGGGAACGGGAGCTTTCTTT	CATTQGTGAFF
TRBV2	many	.	TRBJ1-1	TGTGCCAGCAGGGCAGGGCATCTCCACACTGAAGCTTTCTTT	CASRAGHLHTEAFF
TRBV11-2	many	TRBD1	TRBJ2-5	TGTGCCAGCAGCCCGGACAGGGGGAAAGAGACCCAGTACTTC	CASSPDRGKETQYF